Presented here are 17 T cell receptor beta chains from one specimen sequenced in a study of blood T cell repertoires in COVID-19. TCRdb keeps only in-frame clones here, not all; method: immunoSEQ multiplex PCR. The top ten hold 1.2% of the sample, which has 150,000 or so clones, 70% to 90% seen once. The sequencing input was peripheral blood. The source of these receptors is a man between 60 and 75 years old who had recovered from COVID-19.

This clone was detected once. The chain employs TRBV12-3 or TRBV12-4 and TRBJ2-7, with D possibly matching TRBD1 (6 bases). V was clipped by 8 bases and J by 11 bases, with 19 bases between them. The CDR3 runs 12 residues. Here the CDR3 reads CASRLLGQREYF. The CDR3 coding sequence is TGTGCCAGCCGCTTACTCGGACAGAGGGAGTACTTC.

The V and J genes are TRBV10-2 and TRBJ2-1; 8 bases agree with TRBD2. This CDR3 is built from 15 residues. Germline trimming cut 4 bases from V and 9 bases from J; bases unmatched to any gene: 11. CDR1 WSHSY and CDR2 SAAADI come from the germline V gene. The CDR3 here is CASSAWGAGGSEQFF. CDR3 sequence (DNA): TGCGCCAGCAGTGCATGGGGGGCGGGGGGTAGTGAGCAGTTCTTC.

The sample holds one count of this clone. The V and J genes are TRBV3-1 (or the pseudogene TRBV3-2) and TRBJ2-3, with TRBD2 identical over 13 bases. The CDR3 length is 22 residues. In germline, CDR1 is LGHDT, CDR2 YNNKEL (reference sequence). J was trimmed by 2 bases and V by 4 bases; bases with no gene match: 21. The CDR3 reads CASSRRPPYPPTSGGPTDTQYF. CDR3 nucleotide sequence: TGTGCCAGCAGCCGCAGACCTCCTTATCCCCCGACTAGCGGGGGGCCCACAGATACGCAGTATTTT.

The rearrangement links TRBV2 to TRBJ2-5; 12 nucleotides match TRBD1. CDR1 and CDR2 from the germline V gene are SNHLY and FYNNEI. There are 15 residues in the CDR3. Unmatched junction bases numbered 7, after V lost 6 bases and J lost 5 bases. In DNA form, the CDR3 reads TGTGCCAGCAGATCCGGGACAGGGGGCCTGGAGACCCAGTACTTC. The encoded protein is CASRSGTGGLETQYF.

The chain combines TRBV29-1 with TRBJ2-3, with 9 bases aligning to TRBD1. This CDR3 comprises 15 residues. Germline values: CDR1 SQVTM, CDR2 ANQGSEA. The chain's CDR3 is CTVPTGQGFSDTQYF. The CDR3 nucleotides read TGCACCGTGCCTACAGGACAGGGGTTCTCAGATACGCAGTATTTT.

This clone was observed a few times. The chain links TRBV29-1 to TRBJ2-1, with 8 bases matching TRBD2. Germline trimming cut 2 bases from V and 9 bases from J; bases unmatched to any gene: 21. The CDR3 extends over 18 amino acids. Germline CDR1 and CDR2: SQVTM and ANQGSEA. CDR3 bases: TGCAGCGTTGAATCTCCCTTTCGTGGCCAGCGGGGGCACAGTGAGCAGTTCTTC. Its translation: CSVESPFRGQRGHSEQFF.

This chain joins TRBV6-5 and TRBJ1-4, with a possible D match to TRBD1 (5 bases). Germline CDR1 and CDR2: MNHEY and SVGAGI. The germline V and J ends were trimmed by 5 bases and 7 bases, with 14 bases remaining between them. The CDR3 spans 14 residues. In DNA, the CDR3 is TGTGCCAGCAGTCTCCGGGGGGAGGGTGAAAAACTGTTTTTT. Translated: CASSLRGEGEKLFF.

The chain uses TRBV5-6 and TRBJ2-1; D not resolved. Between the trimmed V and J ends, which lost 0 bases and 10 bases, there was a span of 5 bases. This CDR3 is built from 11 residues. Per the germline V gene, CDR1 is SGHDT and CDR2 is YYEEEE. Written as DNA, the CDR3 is TGTGCCAGCAGCTTGGGGAGAGAGCAGTTCTTC. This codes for CASSLGREQFF.

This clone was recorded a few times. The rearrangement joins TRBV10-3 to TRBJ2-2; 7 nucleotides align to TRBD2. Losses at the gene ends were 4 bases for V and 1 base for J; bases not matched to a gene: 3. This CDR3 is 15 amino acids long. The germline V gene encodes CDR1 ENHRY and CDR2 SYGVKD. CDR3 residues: CAISARGVNTGELFF. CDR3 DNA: TGTGCCATCAGTGCCCGGGGGGTGAACACCGGGGAGCTGTTTTTT.

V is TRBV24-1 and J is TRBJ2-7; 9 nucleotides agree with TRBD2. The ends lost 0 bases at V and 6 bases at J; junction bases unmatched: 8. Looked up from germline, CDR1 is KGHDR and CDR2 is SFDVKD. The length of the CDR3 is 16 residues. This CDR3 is CATSDLGAGGPFEQYF. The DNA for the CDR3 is TGTGCCACCAGTGATTTGGGGGCGGGGGGGCCGTTCGAGCAGTACTTC.

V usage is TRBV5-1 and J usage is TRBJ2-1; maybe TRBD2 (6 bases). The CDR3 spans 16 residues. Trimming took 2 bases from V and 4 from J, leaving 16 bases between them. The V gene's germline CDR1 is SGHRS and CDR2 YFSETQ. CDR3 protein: CASSLLPGLGYNEQFF. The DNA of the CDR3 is TGCGCCAGCAGCTTATTACCGGGACTGGGATACAATGAGCAGTTCTTC.

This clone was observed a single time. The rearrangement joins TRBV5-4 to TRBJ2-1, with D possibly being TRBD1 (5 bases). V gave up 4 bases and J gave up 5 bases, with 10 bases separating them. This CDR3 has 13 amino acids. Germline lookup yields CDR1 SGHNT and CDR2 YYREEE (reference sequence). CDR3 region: CASSVDSNNEQFF. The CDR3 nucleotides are TGTGCCAGCAGCGTAGACAGCAACAATGAGCAGTTCTTC.

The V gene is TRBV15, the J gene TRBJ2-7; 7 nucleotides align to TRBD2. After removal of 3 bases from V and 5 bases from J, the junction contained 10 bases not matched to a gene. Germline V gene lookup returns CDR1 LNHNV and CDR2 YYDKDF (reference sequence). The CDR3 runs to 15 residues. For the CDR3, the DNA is TGTGCCACCAGCAGTGGGGGGAGACTAGCAGACGAGCAGTACTTC. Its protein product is CATSSGGRLADEQYF. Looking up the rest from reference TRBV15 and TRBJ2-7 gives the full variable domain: DAMVIQNPRYQVTQFGKPVTLSCSQTLNHNVMYWYQQKSSQAPKLLFHYYDKDFNNEADTPDNFQSRRPNTSFCFLDIRSPGLGDTAMYLCATSSGGRLADEQYFGPGTRLTVT.

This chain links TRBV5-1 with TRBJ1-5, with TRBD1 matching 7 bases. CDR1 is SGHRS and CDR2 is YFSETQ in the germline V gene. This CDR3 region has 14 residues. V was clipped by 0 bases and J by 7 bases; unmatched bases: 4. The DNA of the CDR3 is TGCGCCAGCAGCTTGGGACAGGGTACGCAGCCCCAGCATTTT. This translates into CASSLGQGTQPQHF.

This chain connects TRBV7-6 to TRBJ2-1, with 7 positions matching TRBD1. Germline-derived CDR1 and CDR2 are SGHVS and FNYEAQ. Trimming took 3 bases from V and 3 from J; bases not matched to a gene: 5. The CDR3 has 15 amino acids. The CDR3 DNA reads TGTGCCAGCAGCTTGGAGACAGGGCACTACAATGAGCAGTTCTTC. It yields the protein CASSLETGHYNEQFF.

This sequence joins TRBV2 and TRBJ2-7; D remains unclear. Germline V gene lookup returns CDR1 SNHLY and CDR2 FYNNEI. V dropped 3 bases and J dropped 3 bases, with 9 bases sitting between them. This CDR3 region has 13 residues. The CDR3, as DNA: TGTGCCAGCAGTGAGGGCTTAATCTACGAGCAGTACTTC. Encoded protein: CASSEGLIYEQYF. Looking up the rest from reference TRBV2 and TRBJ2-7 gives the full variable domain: EPEVTQTPSHQVTQMGQEVILRCVPISNHLYFYWYRQILGQKVEFLVSFYNNEISEKSEIFDDQFSVERPDGSNFTLKIRSTKLEDSAMYFCASSEGLIYEQYFGPGTRLTVT.

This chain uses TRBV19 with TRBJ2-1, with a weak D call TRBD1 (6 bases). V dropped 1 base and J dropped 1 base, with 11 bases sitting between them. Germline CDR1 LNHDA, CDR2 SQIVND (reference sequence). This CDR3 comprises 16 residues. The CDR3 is CASSIGGQRSYNEQFF. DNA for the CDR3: TGTGCCAGTAGTATAGGGGGGCAACGGTCCTACAATGAGCAGTTCTTC. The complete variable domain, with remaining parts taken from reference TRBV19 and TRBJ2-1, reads DGGITQSPKYLFRKEGQNVTLSCEQNLNHDAMYWYRQDPGQGLRLIYYSQIVNDFQKGDIAEGYSVSREKKESFPLTVTSAQKNPTAFYLCASSIGGQRSYNEQFFGPGTRLTVL.